A selection of T cell receptor beta chains follows, all from one sample in a study of blood T cell repertoires in COVID-19. Sequenced by immunoSEQ multiplex PCR; TCRdb stores in-frame clones only, minus some. The data show tens of thousands of clones, roughly 74% seen once. Sequencing was done on a sample of peripheral blood. Receptor source: a woman aged 80 or older with acute or convalescent COVID-19. CDR3s include the opening cysteine and the closing phenylalanine or tryptophan. The order of the fields is V gene, D gene, CDR3 length, clone size, J gene, CDR3 DNA, CDR3 protein. The D gene is left open where the match is weak. Size is omitted from some rows. Given values are once, few, many or a class for expanded clones.

TRBV30,NA,14,NA,TRBJ1-6,TGTGCCTGGAGTCTCGGACGGGGAAATTCACCCCTCCACTTT,CAWSLGRGNSPLHF
TRBV7-8,NA,14,NA,TRBJ1-2,TGTGCCAGCAGCTTAGTCGGCGGATGGGATGGCTACACCTTC,CASSLVGGWDGYTF
TRBV4-3,NA,14,NA,TRBJ1-2,TGCGCCAGCAGCCAAGCCGGAGGAAACTATGGCTACACCTTC,CASSQAGGNYGYTF
TRBV10-3,NA,12,NA,TRBJ1-5,TGTGCCACTAGGACGGGAAATCAGCCCCAGCATTTT,CATRTGNQPQHF
TRBV18,TRBD1,16,NA,TRBJ2-5,TGTGCCAGCTCACACCCGGGACAGTTTTTCCAAGAGACCCAGTACTTC,CASSHPGQFFQETQYF
TRBV6-2/TRBV6-3,NA,14,NA,TRBJ2-7,TGTGCCAGCAGTACCGTCCGGGGAATCTACGAGCAGTACTTC,CASSTVRGIYEQYF
TRBV27,NA,13,NA,TRBJ1-5,TGTGCCAGCAGCCTACAGGGTTATCAGCCCCAGCATTTT,CASSLQGYQPQHF
TRBV6-6,TRBD1,12,once,TRBJ1-1,TGTGCCAGCAGCAGGGGGGACACTGAAGCTTTCTTT,CASSRGDTEAFF
TRBV19,TRBD1,15,NA,TRBJ2-1,TGTGCCAGTAGTATTGGGACAGGGGGGAACAATGAGCAGTTCTTC,CASSIGTGGNNEQFF
TRBV2,NA,13,NA,TRBJ2-3,TGTGCCAGCAGCTCAGGTGGCACAGATACGCAGTATTTT,CASSSGGTDTQYF
TRBV29-1,NA,12,NA,TRBJ1-2,TGCAGTGGACGGACATATAACTATGGCTACACCTTC,CSGRTYNYGYTF
TRBV7-3,TRBD2,15,NA,TRBJ2-1,TGTGCCAGCAGCCGCGGTGTTAGCGGGGCTTCGGAGCAGTTCTTC,CASSRGVSGASEQFF
TRBV7-3,TRBD2,17,NA,TRBJ2-3,TGTGCCAGCAGTTCGAACGCAGCGGGAGTGAGTTCAGATACGCAGTATTTT,CASSSNAAGVSSDTQYF
TRBV14,NA,13,few,TRBJ1-6,TGTGCCAGCAGCCCCTTCTTTAAATCACCCCTCCACTTT,CASSPFFKSPLHF
TRBV2,NA,16,NA,TRBJ2-7,TGTGCCAGCAGTTCCCCGGTGGCAGGGGAGGGCTACGAGCAGTACTTC,CASSSPVAGEGYEQYF
TRBV19,TRBD1,17,NA,TRBJ2-3,TGTGCCAGTAGTTCGTGGACAGGGATCGATTACACAGATACGCAGTATTTT,CASSSWTGIDYTDTQYF
TRBV11-3,NA,13,NA,TRBJ1-5,TGTGCCAGCAGCCCGGGGATTCGTCAGCCCCAGCATTTT,CASSPGIRQPQHF
TRBV21-1,NA,21,NA,TRBJ2-4,TGTGCCAGCAGCATAGTCGGAAGCGGGAGGGCGAATGATTTAGCCAAAAACATTCAGTACTTC,CASSIVGSGRANDLAKNIQYF
TRBV18,TRBD1,15,NA,TRBJ2-5,TGTGCCAGCTCACCTACTGGGACAGGGTTAGAGACCCAGTACTTC,CASSPTGTGLETQYF
TRBV19,NA,16,NA,TRBJ2-5,TGTGCCAGTAGTATTGGTTCAGGGAGGTCCCGAGAGACCCAGTACTTC,CASSIGSGRSRETQYF
TRBV5-1,TRBD2,20,NA,TRBJ2-3,TGCGCCAGCAGCTCTGCCCTCGGATCAACGACTAGCGGGAGGGCAGATACGCAGTATTTT,CASSSALGSTTSGRADTQYF
TRBV5-1,NA,14,NA,TRBJ2-2,TGCGCCAGCAGCCCAAGCACAGGGACCGCGGTGCTGTTTTTT,CASSPSTGTAVLFF
TRBV12-3/TRBV12-4,NA,13,NA,TRBJ1-1,TGTGCCAGCAGGTGGACAGTGAACACTGAAGCTTTCTTT,CASRWTVNTEAFF
TRBV7-8,NA,15,few,TRBJ1-6,TGTGCCAGCAGCCCACGACGGGCGGGAAATTCACCCCTCCACTTT,CASSPRRAGNSPLHF
TRBV19,NA,12,NA,TRBJ2-1,TGTGCCAGTAAATCCCTTCGCCGGGAGCAGTTCTTC,CASKSLRREQFF
TRBV23-1,NA,13,NA,TRBJ1-5,TGCGCCAGCAGTCCCGGGTCCGGTCAGCCCCAGCATTTT,CASSPGSGQPQHF
TRBV24-1,TRBD1,18,once,TRBJ2-5,TGTGCCACCAGTGAGACAGGGGAGCGGGCGGACTTTGGGGAGACCCAGTACTTC,CATSETGERADFGETQYF
TRBV6-1,TRBD2,15,NA,TRBJ2-1,TGTGCCAGCAGTGACAGCGGGAGGGCTGGCAATGAGCAGTTCTTC,CASSDSGRAGNEQFF
TRBV9,TRBD1,15,NA,TRBJ2-7,TGTGCCAGCAGCGCTATGACAGGGAGATCCTACGAGCAGTACTTC,CASSAMTGRSYEQYF
TRBV15,NA,15,NA,TRBJ2-1,TGTGCCACCAGCAGAGATTTGGGCCACTACAATGAGCAGTTCTTC,CATSRDLGHYNEQFF
TRBV29-1,NA,12,NA,TRBJ2-4,TGCAGCGTTGATGGGCAGGGTAACATTCAGTACTTC,CSVDGQGNIQYF
TRBV10-1,TRBD1,18,NA,TRBJ2-1,TGCGCCAGCAGTGAGTCAATCATCCCGGACAGGGGATACAATGAGCAGTTCTTC,CASSESIIPDRGYNEQFF
TRBV5-1,NA,14,NA,TRBJ2-2,TGCGCCAGCACCACTAGGGAGGTCCCAGGGGAGCTGTTTTTT,CASTTREVPGELFF
TRBV6-5,TRBD1,15,NA,TRBJ2-7,TGTGCCACCAGGGGGACCGGGACAGGACCCTACGAGCAGTACTTC,CATRGTGTGPYEQYF
TRBV6-5,NA,13,once,TRBJ2-3,TGTGCCAGCAGAGAGGAGGCTTCAGATACGCAGTATTTT,CASREEASDTQYF
TRBV11-2,NA,12,few,TRBJ2-1,TGTGCCAGCAGCCCCCGAGACGGGAAGCAGTTCTTC,CASSPRDGKQFF
TRBV18,NA,15,NA,TRBJ1-1,TGTGCCAGCTCACCTGAACAGGGCGTGAACACTGAAGCTTTCTTT,CASSPEQGVNTEAFF
TRBV27,TRBD1,15,NA,TRBJ2-5,TGTGCCAGCAGTGCGTACAGGGGTTCCCAAGAGACCCAGTACTTC,CASSAYRGSQETQYF
TRBV20-1,TRBD2,19,once,TRBJ2-3,TGCAGTGCTAGTCACAGGGCTCGGACTAGCGGGAAACCCACAGATACGCAGTATTTT,CSASHRARTSGKPTDTQYF